This passage covers 13 T cell receptor beta chains from one sample sequenced in a study of shared clonotypes between healthy human individuals. Sequenced by immunoSEQ multiplex PCR; TCRdb stores in-frame clones only, minus some. The table includes approximately 500,000 clones, 90% to 96% detected once. Sequencing input: naive CD4+ T cells sorted from blood. Stated subset: CD45RA+ positively selected. These receptors came from a woman aged 30 to 39 in good health.

The chain combines TRBV18 with TRBJ1-1; D is possibly TRBD1 (6 bases). V lost 3 bases, J lost 6 bases, and 11 bases lay in between. The CDR3 sequence is 13 residues long. The germline gives CDR1 KGHSH, CDR2 LQKENI. Here the CDR3 reads CASSPVQGSEAFF. CDR3 nucleotides: TGTGCCAGCTCACCGGTACAGGGCTCTGAAGCTTTCTTT.

This rearrangement joins TRBV19 to TRBJ2-7; 7 positions agree with TRBD2. With V trimmed by 5 bases and J by 0 bases, 10 bases remained unmatched. This CDR3 comprises 16 residues. Germline V gene sequence: CDR1 LNHDA, CDR2 SQIVND (reference sequence). The CDR3 nucleotides read TGTGCCAGTAGTTCACCGGGGGAGGGGAGCTCCTACGAGCAGTACTTC. It codes for CASSSPGEGSSYEQYF.

The rearrangement uses TRBV28 and TRBJ2-5; possibly TRBD2 for D (6 bases). With the DNA end fitting TRBJ2-7 better, the J assignment may be wrong. CDR3 size: 16 residues. Germline V lookup: CDR1 MDHEN, CDR2 SYDVKM. CDR3 amino acids: CASSLPRGFPLYEQYF. The CDR3 DNA is TGTGCCAGCAGCCTACCGCGGGGTTTCCCCCTCTACGAGCAGTACTTC.

The rearrangement uses TRBV18 and TRBJ1-5; 7 bases fit TRBD1. The germline V gene has CDR1 KGHSH and CDR2 LQKENI. V was clipped by 3 bases and J by 6 bases; unmatched bases: 5. This CDR3 has 14 residues. CDR3 in amino acids: CASSPTGEGQPQHF. CDR3 nucleotide sequence: TGTGCCAGCTCACCTACAGGGGAGGGTCAGCCCCAGCATTTT. The full variable domain, completed using reference TRBV18 and TRBJ1-5, is NAGVMQNPRHLVRRRGQEARLRCSPMKGHSHVYWYRQLPEEGLKFMVYLQKENIIDESGMPKERFSAEFPKEGPSILRIQQVVRGDSAAYFCASSPTGEGQPQHFGDGTRLSIL.

This chain connects TRBV7-6 to TRBJ2-1, with D possibly matching TRBD1 (5 bases). Germline V gene data show CDR1 as SGHVS and CDR2 as FNYEAQ. Trimming cost V 1 base and J 0 bases, with 16 bases left between them. This CDR3 is 18 amino acids long. CDR3 sequence reads: CASSLEVVGVSSYNEQFF. CDR3 DNA: TGTGCCAGCAGCTTAGAGGTTGTAGGGGTGAGCTCCTACAATGAGCAGTTCTTC.

The rearrangement uses TRBV29-1 and TRBJ1-4, with D possibly being TRBD1 (5 bases). Germline-derived CDR1 and CDR2 are SQVTM and ANQGSEA. V gave up 5 bases and J gave up 7 bases, with 11 bases separating them. The CDR3 consists of 12 residues. The CDR3 nucleotides are TGCAGCGTTTGGGGACGGGCTGAAAAACTGTTTTTT. It is translated as CSVWGRAEKLFF.

About this clone itself: The same CDR3 is also encoded by other DNA sequences in this sample. The chain couples TRBV5-1 to TRBJ1-1, with D hard to call. The CDR3 consists of 13 residues. The ends were cut back, 0 bases at V and 1 base at J, with 4 bases in the middle. The V gene's germline CDR1 is SGHRS and CDR2 YFSETQ. The CDR3 sequence is CASSLGGNTEAFF. The CDR3 region has the DNA TGCGCCAGCAGCTTGGGTGGGAACACTGAAGCTTTCTTT.

The DNA of the CDR3 is TGTGCCAGCAGCACTGAGTCCCCTAATGAAAAACTGTTTTTT. As protein: CASSTESPNEKLFF. The chain uses TRBV21-1 and TRBJ1-4. TRBV21-1 is described as a pseudogene. This CDR3 contains 14 residues.

The rearrangement joins TRBV28 to TRBJ2-7; 9 bases align to TRBD1. Looked up from germline, CDR1 is MDHEN and CDR2 is SYDVKM. This CDR3 is built from 14 residues. With 9 bases clipped from V and 4 bases from J, the junction kept 10 bases outside the gene matches. CDR3 amino acids: CASHPGQGYYEQYF. In nucleotides, the CDR3 is TGTGCCAGTCATCCGGGACAGGGATATTACGAGCAGTACTTC.

The rearrangement links TRBV28 to TRBJ2-1; D gene unclear. Germline-derived CDR1 and CDR2 are MDHEN and SYDVKM. The V and J ends lost 3 bases and 3 bases respectively, with 6 bases between them. The length of the CDR3 is 13 residues. This CDR3 is CASSFGVYNEQFF. CDR3 in DNA: TGTGCCAGCAGTTTCGGCGTCTACAATGAGCAGTTCTTC.

For this clone: The same CDR3 can be traced to other DNA sequences in this sample. V and J are TRBV30 and TRBJ1-5; 9 nucleotides align to TRBD1. The CDR3 runs 13 residues. Germline V gives CDR1 GTSNPN, CDR2 SVGIG (reference sequence). The junction had 2 bases not matched to a gene; V was cut back by 1 base and J by 7 bases. Here the CDR3 reads CAWSETGGQPQHF. CDR3 bases: TGTGCCTGGAGTGAAACAGGGGGCCAGCCCCAGCATTTT.

The chain employs TRBV28 and TRBJ2-2; D is unclear. This CDR3 has 13 residues. CDR1 and CDR2 (germline): MDHEN, SYDVKM. Trimming shortened V by 8 bases and J by 3 bases, and 10 bases separated the two germline ends. DNA for the CDR3: TGTGCCAGCTTTAGCCCACACACCGGGGAGCTGTTTTTT. This translates into CASFSPHTGELFF.

The chain couples TRBV4-1 to TRBJ1-3; D remains ambiguous. Germline V gene data show CDR1 as MGHRA and CDR2 as YSYEKL. The V end lost 0 bases, the J end lost 0 bases, and 18 bases lay between the germline ends. There are 19 residues in the CDR3. The CDR3 here is CASSQDGVINRVSGNTIYF. The CDR3 DNA reads as TGCGCCAGCAGCCAAGACGGAGTGATAAACCGGGTCTCTGGAAACACCATATATTTT.